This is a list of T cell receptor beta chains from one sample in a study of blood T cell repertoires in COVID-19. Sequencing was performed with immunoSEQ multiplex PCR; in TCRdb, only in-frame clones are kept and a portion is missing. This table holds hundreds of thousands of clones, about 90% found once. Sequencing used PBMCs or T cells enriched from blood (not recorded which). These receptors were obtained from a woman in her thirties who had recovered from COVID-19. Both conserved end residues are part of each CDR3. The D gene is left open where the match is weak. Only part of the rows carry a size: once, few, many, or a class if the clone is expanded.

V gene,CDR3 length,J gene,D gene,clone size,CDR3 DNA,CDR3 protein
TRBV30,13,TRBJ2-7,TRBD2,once,TGTGCCTGGAGTCCAGGACTAGCCTACGAGCAGTACTTC,CAWSPGLAYEQYF
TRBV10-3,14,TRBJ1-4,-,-,TGTGCCACAATCCGCCAAACAGCTAATGAAAAACTGTTTTTT,CATIRQTANEKLFF
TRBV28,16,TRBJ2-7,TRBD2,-,TGTGCCAGCAGTCTTCCCACTAGCGGAAGTTTTTACGAGCAGTACTTC,CASSLPTSGSFYEQYF
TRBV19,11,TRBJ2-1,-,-,TGTGCCAGTACCTGGACTAATGAGCAGTTCTTC,CASTWTNEQFF
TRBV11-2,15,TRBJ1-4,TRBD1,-,TGTGCCAGCAGCCCTCGACAGGGGGCATATGAAAAACTGTTTTTT,CASSPRQGAYEKLFF
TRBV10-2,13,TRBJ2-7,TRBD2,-,TGCGCCAGCAGGGCGGGAGGCACCTACGAGCAGTACTTC,CASRAGGTYEQYF
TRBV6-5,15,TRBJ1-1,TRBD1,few,TGTGCCAGCAGGCCCATACAGGGGGCCGACACTGAAGCTTTCTTT,CASRPIQGADTEAFF
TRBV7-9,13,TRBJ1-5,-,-,TGTGCCAGCAGCTCGACGACAGATCAGCCCCAGCATTTT,CASSSTTDQPQHF
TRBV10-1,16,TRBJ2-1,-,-,TGCGCCAGCAGTTCCCCGAGAGCAAGCTCCTACAATGAGCAGTTCTTC,CASSSPRASSYNEQFF
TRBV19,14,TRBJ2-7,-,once,TGTGCCAGTAGTATAGACGGGGGGCCCTACGAGCAGTACTTC,CASSIDGGPYEQYF
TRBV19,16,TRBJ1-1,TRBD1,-,TGTGCCAGTAAGACGGGGGACAGGCCTATGAACACTGAAGCTTTCTTT,CASKTGDRPMNTEAFF
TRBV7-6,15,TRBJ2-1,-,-,TGTGCCAGCAGCTTACCCCCCTGGAGAGGCACTGAGCAGTTCTTC,CASSLPPWRGTEQFF